These 10 T cell receptor beta chains originate from one sample sequenced in a study of identical twins. In TCRdb, the 5' RACE reads were re-called with MiXCR into one record per CDR3 protein. The sample lists under 1 million distinct CDR3 sequences; around 12% were seen once. Separately, the same data were catalogued under a study of yellow fever vaccine responses in identical twins.

Source material: PBMCs. These receptor sequences come from a woman younger than 30 in good health.

This clonotype has at least ten counts. The chain employs TRBV20-1 and TRBJ2-4, with D possibly being TRBD1 or TRBD2 (6 bases each). V lost 5 bases to trimming and J lost 6 bases, with 17 bases between them. In germline, CDR1 is DFQATT, CDR2 SNEGSKA (reference sequence). This CDR3 region has 14 residues. CDR3 residues: CSAGGPWDGNIQYF. CDR3 sequence (DNA): TGCAGTGCTGGGGGGCCCTGGGACGGAAACATTCAGTACTTC.

This chain joins TRBV29-1 and TRBJ2-2, with a weak D call TRBD1 (5 bases). Trimming pared 6 bases from V and 9 bases from J, leaving 14 bases between. This CDR3 region has 12 residues. CDR1 and CDR2 from the germline V gene are SQVTM and ANQGSEA. The CDR3 DNA sequence: TGCAGCGTAGCGACAGCGCGCCGGGAGCTGTTTTTT. It encodes CSVATARRELFF.

V usage is TRBV7-9 and J usage is TRBJ1-6, with D perhaps TRBD1 (6 bases). The germline V and J ends were trimmed by 7 bases and 8 bases, with 12 bases remaining between them. The CDR3 runs 13 residues. Per the germline V gene, CDR1 is SEHNR and CDR2 is FQNEAQ (reference sequence). CDR3 in amino acids: CASIQGGDSPLHF. The CDR3 DNA sequence: TGTGCCAGCATCCAAGGGGGGGATTCACCCCTCCACTTT. Full variable domain (remainder filled in from reference TRBV7-9 and TRBJ1-6): DTGVSQNPRHKITKRGQNVTFRCDPISEHNRLYWYRQTLGQGPEFLTYFQNEAQLEKSRLLSDRFSAERPKGSFSTLEIQRTEQGDSAMYLCASIQGGDSPLHFGNGTRLTVT.

The chain links TRBV5-6 to TRBJ2-5, with 7 bases that match TRBD1. J gave up 8 bases and V 3 bases, and 10 bases lay outside the gene matches. The CDR3 is 14 residues long. Per germline, CDR1 SGHDT and CDR2 YYEEEE. The CDR3 DNA sequence: TGTGCCAGCAGCTATACAGGGGACCGTCAAACCCAGTACTTC. The encoded protein is CASSYTGDRQTQYF.

This clonotype was picked up a small number of times. V gene TRBV11-3 combines with J gene TRBJ2-2, with D perhaps matching TRBD1 or TRBD2 (5 bases each). The CDR3 contains 16 residues. V shed 5 bases and J shed 6 bases, with 19 bases lying between them. CDR1 and CDR2 (germline): SGHNT, YENEEA. The CDR3 DNA is TGTGCCAGCAGCCTCAAAAGGGGAGTCTCGGCCGGGGAGCTGTTTTTT. It specifies CASSLKRGVSAGELFF.

This clonotype has only a few counts. The chain uses TRBV19 and TRBJ1-5; tentatively, D is TRBD1 (6 bases). Germline CDR1 LNHDA, CDR2 SQIVND (reference sequence). V was pared by 6 bases and J by 5 bases, with 14 bases between. The CDR3 loop spans 14 amino acids. This CDR3 is CASSPWDNDQPQHF. The DNA of the CDR3 is TGTGCCAGTAGCCCCTGGGACAACGATCAGCCCCAGCATTTT.

This chain connects TRBV9 to TRBJ2-1; TRBD2 agrees at 8 bases. The CDR3 contains 14 residues. V dropped 4 bases and J dropped 12; count of bases not matched to a gene: 12. Germline CDR1 reads SGDLS; CDR2 reads YYNGEE. CDR3 in amino acids: CASSPPGTLAGQFF. CDR3 bases: TGTGCCAGCAGCCCACCAGGCACGCTAGCGGGGCAGTTCTTC.

The chain couples TRBV19 to TRBJ2-5; D gene uncertain. V was cut by 5 bases and J by 2 bases, with 12 bases left in between. CDR1 and CDR2 from the germline V gene are LNHDA and SQIVND (reference sequence). CDR3 length equals 14 residues. This CDR3 reads CASSRALGQETQYF. The DNA for the CDR3 is TGTGCCAGTAGTCGGGCCCTGGGACAAGAGACCCAGTACTTC.

Many counts were recorded for this clonotype. The CDR3 sequence: CASSRETGSYNEQFF. CDR3 nucleotide sequence: TGTGCCAGCAGCCGCGAGACAGGATCCTACAATGAGCAGTTCTTC. The chain has TRBV6-1 and TRBJ2-1; TRBD1 is a possible D gene (6 bases). In germline, CDR1 is MNHNS, CDR2 SASEGT. V lost 6 bases to trimming and J lost 1 base, with 13 bases between them. CDR3 length: 15 residues.

The chain is built from TRBV5-1 and TRBJ1-2, with 10 bases that match TRBD1. The CDR3 spans 13 residues. V shed 4 bases and J 6 bases; nucleotides not matched to a gene: 3. Germline values: CDR1 SGHRS, CDR2 YFSETQ. In DNA, the CDR3 is TGCGCCAGCAGCACGGACAGGGGGGATGGCTACACCTTC. Translated, it gives CASSTDRGDGYTF. The complete variable domain, with remaining parts taken from reference TRBV5-1 and TRBJ1-2, reads KAGVTQTPRYLIKTRGQQVTLSCSPISGHRSVSWYQQTPGQGLQFLFEYFSETQRNKGNFPGRFSGRQFSNSRSEMNVSTLELGDSALYLCASSTDRGDGYTFGSGTRLTVV.